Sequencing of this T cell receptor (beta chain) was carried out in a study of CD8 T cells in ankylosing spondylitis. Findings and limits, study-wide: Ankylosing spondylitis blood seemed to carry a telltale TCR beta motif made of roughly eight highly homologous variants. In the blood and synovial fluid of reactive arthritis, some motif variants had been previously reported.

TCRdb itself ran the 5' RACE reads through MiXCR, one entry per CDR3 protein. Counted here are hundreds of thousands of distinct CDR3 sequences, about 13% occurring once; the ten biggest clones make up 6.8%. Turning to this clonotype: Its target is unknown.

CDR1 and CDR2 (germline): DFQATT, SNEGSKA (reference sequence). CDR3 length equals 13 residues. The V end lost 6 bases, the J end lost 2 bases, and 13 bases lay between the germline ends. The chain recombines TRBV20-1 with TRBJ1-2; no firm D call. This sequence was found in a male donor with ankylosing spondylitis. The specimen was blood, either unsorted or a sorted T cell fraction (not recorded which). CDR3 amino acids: CSASGGLNYGYTF. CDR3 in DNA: TGCAGTGCCTCTGGAGGGCTCAACTATGGCTACACCTTC.